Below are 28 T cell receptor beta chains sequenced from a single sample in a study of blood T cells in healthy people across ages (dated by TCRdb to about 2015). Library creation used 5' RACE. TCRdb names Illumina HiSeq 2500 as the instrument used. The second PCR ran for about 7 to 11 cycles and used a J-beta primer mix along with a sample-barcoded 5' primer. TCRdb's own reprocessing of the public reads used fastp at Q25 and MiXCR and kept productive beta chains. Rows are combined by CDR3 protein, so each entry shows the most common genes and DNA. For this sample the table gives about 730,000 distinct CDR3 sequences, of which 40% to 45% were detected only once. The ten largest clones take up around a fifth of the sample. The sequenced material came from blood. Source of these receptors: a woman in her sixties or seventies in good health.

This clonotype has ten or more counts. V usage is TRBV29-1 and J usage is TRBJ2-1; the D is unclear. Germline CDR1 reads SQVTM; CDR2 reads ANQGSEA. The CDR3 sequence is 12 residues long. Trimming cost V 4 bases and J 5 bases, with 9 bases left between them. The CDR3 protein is CSVAPTNNEQFF. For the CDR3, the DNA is TGCAGCGTTGCCCCCACCAACAATGAGCAGTTCTTC.

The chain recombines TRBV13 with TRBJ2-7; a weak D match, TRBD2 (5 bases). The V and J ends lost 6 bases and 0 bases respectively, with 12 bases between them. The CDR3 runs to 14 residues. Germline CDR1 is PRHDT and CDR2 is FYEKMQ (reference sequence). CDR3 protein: CASRDTAVSYEQYF. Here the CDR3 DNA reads TGTGCCAGCAGAGATACAGCGGTCTCCTACGAGCAGTACTTC.

The CDR3 DNA sequence: TGTGCCAGCAGCCCAAGACAGGGAGGAAGTCGAGAGCAGTACTTC. It codes for CASSPRQGGSREQYF. J is TRBJ2-7 and V is TRBV4-2, with D possibly matching TRBD1 (7 bases). The germline CDR1 and CDR2 sequences are LGHNA and YNFKEQ. The ends were cut back, 4 bases at V and 7 bases at J, with 20 bases in the middle. There are 15 residues in the CDR3.

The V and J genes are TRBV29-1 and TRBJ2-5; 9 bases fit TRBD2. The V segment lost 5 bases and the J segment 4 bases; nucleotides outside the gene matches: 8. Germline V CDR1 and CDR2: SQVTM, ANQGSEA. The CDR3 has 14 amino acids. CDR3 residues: CSVRGAGGAETQYF. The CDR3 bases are TGCAGCGTTCGGGGAGCGGGGGGTGCAGAGACCCAGTACTTC.

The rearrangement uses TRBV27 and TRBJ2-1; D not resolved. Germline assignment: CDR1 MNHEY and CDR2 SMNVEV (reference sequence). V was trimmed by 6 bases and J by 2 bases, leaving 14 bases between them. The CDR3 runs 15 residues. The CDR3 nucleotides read TGTGCCAGCAGACCCAACATACTCCCCTACAATGAGCAGTTCTTC. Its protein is CASRPNILPYNEQFF.

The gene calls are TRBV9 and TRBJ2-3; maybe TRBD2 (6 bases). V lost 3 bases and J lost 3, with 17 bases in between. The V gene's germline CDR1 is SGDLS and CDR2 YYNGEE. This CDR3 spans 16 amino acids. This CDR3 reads CASSGRGVAETDTQYF. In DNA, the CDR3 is TGTGCCAGCAGCGGAAGGGGAGTAGCGGAAACAGATACGCAGTATTTT. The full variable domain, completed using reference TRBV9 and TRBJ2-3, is DSGVTQTPKHLITATGQRVTLRCSPRSGDLSVYWYQQSLDQGLQFLIQYYNGEERAKGNILERFSAQQFPDLHSELNLSSLELGDSALYFCASSGRGVAETDTQYFGPGTRLTVL.

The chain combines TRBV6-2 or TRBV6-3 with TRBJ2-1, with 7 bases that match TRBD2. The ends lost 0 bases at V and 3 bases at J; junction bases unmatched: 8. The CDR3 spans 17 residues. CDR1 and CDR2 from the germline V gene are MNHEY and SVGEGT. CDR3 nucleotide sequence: TGTGCCAGCAGTTACTCCCAAAGCCGGACTAGCTACAATGAGCAGTTCTTC. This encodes CASSYSQSRTSYNEQFF.

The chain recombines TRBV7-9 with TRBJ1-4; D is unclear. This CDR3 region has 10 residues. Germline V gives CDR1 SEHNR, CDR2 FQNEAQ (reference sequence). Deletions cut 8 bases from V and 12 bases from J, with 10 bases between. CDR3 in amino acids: CASGFRELFF. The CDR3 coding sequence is TGTGCCAGCGGGTTTCGGGAACTGTTTTTT.

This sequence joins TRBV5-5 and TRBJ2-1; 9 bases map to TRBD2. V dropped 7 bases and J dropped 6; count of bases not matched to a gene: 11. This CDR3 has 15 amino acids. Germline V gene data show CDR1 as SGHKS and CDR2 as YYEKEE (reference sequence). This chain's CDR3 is CASGVSGSLSNEQFF. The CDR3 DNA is TGTGCCAGCGGGGTTAGCGGGAGCTTGTCCAATGAGCAGTTCTTC.

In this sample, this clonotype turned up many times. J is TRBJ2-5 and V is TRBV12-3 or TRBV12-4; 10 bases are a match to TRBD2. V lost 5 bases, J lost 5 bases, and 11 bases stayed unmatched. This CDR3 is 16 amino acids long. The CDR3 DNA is TGTGCCAGCAGTCCCAACCCAGCGGGAGGGTTGGAGACCCAGTACTTC. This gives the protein CASSPNPAGGLETQYF.

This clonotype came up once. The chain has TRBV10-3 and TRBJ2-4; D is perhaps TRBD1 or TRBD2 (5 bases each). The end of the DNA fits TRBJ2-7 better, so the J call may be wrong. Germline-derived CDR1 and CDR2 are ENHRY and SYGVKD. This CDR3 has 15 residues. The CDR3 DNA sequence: TGTGCCATCAGTATGACAACCGGGACCCTCGCCGAGCAGTACTTC. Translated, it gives CAISMTTGTLAEQYF.

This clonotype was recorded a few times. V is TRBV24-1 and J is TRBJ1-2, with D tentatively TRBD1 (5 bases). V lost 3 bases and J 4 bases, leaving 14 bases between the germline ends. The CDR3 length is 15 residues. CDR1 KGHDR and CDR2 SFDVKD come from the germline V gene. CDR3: CATSDGASNGYGYTF. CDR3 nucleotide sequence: TGTGCCACCAGTGATGGGGCGTCAAACGGCTATGGCTACACCTTC.

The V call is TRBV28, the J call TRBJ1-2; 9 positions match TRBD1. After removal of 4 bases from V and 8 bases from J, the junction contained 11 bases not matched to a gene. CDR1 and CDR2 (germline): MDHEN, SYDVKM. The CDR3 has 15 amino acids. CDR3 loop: CASSSEQGARKGYTF. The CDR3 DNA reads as TGTGCCAGCAGTTCCGAACAGGGGGCGCGTAAAGGCTACACCTTC.

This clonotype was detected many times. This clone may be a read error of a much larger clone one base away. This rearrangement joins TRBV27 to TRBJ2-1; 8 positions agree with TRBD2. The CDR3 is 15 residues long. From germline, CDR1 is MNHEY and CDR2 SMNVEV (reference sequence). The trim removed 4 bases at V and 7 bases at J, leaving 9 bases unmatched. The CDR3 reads CASSCGSGGKNEQFF. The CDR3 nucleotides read TGTGCCAGCAGTTGTGGCTCGGGAGGGAAAAATGAGCAGTTCTTC.

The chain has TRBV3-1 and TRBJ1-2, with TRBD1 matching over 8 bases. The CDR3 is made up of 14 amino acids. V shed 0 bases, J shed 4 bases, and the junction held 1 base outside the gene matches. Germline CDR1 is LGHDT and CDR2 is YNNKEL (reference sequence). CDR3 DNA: TGTGCCAGCAGCCAAGAGGACAGGGCCTATGGCTACACCTTC. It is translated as CASSQEDRAYGYTF.

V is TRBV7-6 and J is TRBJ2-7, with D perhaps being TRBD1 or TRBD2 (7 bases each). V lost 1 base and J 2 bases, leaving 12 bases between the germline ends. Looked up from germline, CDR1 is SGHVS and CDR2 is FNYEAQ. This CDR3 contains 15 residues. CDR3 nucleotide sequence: TGTGCCAGCAGCTTAGGGGAGGGGGCGCCCTACGAGCAGTACTTC. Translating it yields CASSLGEGAPYEQYF. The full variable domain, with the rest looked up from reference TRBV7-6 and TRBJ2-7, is GAGVSQSPRYKVTKRGQDVALRCDPISGHVSLYWYRQALGQGPEFLTYFNYEAQQDKSGLPNDRFSAERPEGSISTLTIQRTEQRDSAMYRCASSLGEGAPYEQYFGPGTRLTVT.

The CDR3 nucleotides are TGTGCCTGGAGTGCCCCAAAAAAGCGGCAAGAGACCCAGTACTTC. Translation gives CAWSAPKKRQETQYF. This chain uses TRBV30 with TRBJ2-4, with D possibly being TRBD2 (5 bases). With the DNA end fitting TRBJ2-5 better, the J assignment may be wrong. Germline loops: CDR1 GTSNPN, CDR2 SVGIG (reference sequence). The CDR3 totals 15 residues.

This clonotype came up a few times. The CDR3 coding sequence is TGTGCCAGCAGTAGAGGCGGGGAGCTGTTTTTT. Protein sequence: CASSRGGELFF. The chain combines TRBV6-2 or TRBV6-3 with TRBJ2-2; D is unclear. Between the trimmed V and J ends, which lost 5 bases and 7 bases, there was a span of 5 bases. The CDR3 runs 11 residues. Germline assignment: CDR1 MNHEY and CDR2 SVGEGT.

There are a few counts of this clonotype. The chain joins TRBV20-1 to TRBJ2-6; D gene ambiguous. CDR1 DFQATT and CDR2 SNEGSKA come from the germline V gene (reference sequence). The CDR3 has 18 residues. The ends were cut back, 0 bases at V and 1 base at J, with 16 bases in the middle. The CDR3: CSARDHPSVLSGANVLTF. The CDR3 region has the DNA TGCAGTGCTAGAGATCATCCTTCGGTGCTGTCTGGGGCCAACGTCCTGACTTTC.

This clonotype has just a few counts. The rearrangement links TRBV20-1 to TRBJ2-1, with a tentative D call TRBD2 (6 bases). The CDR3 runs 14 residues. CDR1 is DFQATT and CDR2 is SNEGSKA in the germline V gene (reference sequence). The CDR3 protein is CRVRRDSGYNEQFF. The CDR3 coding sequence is TGCAGGGTCCGTAGGGACTCCGGATACAATGAGCAGTTCTTC.

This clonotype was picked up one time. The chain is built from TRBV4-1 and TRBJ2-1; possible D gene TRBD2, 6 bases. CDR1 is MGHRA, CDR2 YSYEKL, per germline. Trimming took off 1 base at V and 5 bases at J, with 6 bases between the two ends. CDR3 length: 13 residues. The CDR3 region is CASSQGGDNEQFF. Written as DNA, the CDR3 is TGCGCCAGCAGCCAAGGCGGGGACAATGAGCAGTTCTTC.

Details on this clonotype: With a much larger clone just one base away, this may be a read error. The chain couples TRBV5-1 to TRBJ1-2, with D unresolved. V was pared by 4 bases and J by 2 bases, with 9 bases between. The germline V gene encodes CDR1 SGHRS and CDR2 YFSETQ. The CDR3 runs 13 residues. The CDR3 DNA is TGCGCCAGCAGCGTGTCGCGCAACTATGGCTACACCTTC. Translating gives CASSVSRNYGYTF.

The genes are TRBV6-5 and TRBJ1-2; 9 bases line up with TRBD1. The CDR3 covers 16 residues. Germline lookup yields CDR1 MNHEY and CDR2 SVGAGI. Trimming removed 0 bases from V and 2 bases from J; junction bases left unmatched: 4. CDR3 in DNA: TGTGCCAGCAGTTACTCGCCGGGACAGGGCAACTATGGCTACACCTTC. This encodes CASSYSPGQGNYGYTF.

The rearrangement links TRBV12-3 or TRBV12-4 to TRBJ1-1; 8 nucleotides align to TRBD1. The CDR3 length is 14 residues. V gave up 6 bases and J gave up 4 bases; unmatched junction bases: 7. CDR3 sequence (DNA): TGTGCCAGCAGCTCACAGGGGGTTCGCACTGAAGCTTTCTTT. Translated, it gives CASSSQGVRTEAFF.

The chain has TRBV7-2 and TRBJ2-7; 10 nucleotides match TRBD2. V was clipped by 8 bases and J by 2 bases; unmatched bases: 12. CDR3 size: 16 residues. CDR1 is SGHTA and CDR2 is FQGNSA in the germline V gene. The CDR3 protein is CASGQQGLAAPYEQYF. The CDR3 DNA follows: TGTGCCAGCGGCCAGCAAGGACTAGCGGCTCCCTACGAGCAGTACTTC.

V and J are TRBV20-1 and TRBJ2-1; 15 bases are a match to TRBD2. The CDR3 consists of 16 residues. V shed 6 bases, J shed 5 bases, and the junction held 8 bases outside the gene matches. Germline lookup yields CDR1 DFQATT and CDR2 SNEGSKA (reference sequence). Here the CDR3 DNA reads TGCAGTGCAACGCCCGGGACTAGCGGGGGGAACAATGAGCAGTTCTTC. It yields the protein CSATPGTSGGNNEQFF.

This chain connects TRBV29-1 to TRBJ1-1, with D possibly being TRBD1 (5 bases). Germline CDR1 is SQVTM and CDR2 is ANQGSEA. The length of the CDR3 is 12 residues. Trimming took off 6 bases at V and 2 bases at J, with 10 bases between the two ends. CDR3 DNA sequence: TGCAGCGTGGGACGGGGAAACACTGAAGCTTTCTTT. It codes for CSVGRGNTEAFF.

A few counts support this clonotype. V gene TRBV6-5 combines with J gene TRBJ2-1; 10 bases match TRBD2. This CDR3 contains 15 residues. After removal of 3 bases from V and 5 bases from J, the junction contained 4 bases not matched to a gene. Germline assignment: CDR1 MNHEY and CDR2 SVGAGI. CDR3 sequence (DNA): TGTGCCAGCAGTTATTTTCTAGCGGGAGACAATGAGCAGTTCTTC. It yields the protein CASSYFLAGDNEQFF.